This entry lists 20 T cell receptor beta chains sequenced from one sample in a study of cytomegalovirus exposure and HLA in healthy donors. PCR primers comprised 60 Vbeta and 13 Jbeta primers. Some clones are missing from TCRdb's copy, which holds only in-frame ones; the method was immunoSEQ multiplex PCR. The profile shows about 120,000 clones, 81% of them singletons. Sequenced: PBMCs. The receptors derive from a woman younger than 45 in good health and CMV-seronegative.

This chain uses TRBV6-1 with TRBJ1-5; D perhaps matches TRBD1 (6 bases). V shed 4 bases and J shed 7 bases, with 17 bases lying between them. This CDR3 has 15 amino acids. Germline V gene data show CDR1 as MNHNS and CDR2 as SASEGT. The CDR3 region has the DNA TGTGCCAGCAGTGCCAGGGACACCTGGAAACAGCCCCAGCATTTT. It specifies CASSARDTWKQPQHF.

The chain joins TRBV27 to TRBJ2-3, with 11 nucleotides matching TRBD2. This CDR3 is 14 amino acids long. V shed 8 bases and J 2 bases; nucleotides not matched to a gene: 3. Germline CDR1 is MNHEY and CDR2 is SMNVEV (reference sequence). CDR3 sequence reads: CASGTSGPTDTQYF. In DNA form, the CDR3 reads TGTGCCAGCGGGACTAGCGGACCCACAGATACGCAGTATTTT.

The CDR3 region has the DNA TGTGCCACCAGCAGAGGGGGGGTAGGAAAGTGGGAGACCCAGTACTTC. Its translation: CATSRGGVGKWETQYF. The V and J genes are TRBV15 and TRBJ2-5, with D perhaps TRBD2 (6 bases). CDR3 length: 16 residues. Per the germline V gene, CDR1 is LNHNV and CDR2 is YYDKDF (reference sequence). Between the trimmed V and J ends, which lost 1 base and 5 bases, there was a span of 17 bases.

The V call is TRBV12-1, the J call TRBJ2-3; TRBD2 reflects the table's D call only, with no check against the DNA. TRBV12-1 is flagged as a pseudogene. The CDR3 contains 13 residues. Here the CDR3 reads CASSSHLGDTQYF. The CDR3 coding sequence is TGTGCCAGCAGCTCCCATCTAGGAGATACGCAGTATTTT.

This clone was recorded a few times. V and J are TRBV18 and TRBJ2-5; possible D gene TRBD2, 5 bases. The J call is doubtful: the DNA matches TRBJ2-7 better. CDR1 and CDR2 (germline): KGHSH, LQKENI. CDR3 length: 15 amino acids. The CDR3: CASSPLGGPTYEQYF. CDR3 coding DNA: TGTGCCAGCTCACCTCTTGGAGGACCTACCTACGAGCAGTACTTC.

This clone was counted once. The chain combines TRBV9 with TRBJ2-1; TRBD2 matches at 9 bases. Germline CDR1 reads SGDLS; CDR2 reads YYNGEE. After removal of 4 bases from V and 6 bases from J, the junction contained 2 bases not matched to a gene. The length of the CDR3 is 13 residues. The CDR3 loop is CASSWTSANEQFF. In nucleotides, the CDR3 is TGTGCCAGCAGCTGGACTAGCGCCAATGAGCAGTTCTTC.

This chain's CDR3 is CASSRGRLSSYEQYF. CDR3 DNA: TGTGCCAGCAGCCGAGGAAGACTGAGCTCCTACGAGCAGTACTTC. V gene TRBV9 combines with J gene TRBJ2-7; no clear D. Germline V gives CDR1 SGDLS, CDR2 YYNGEE. This CDR3 contains 15 residues. V lost 4 bases and J 0 bases, leaving 14 bases between the germline ends.

This clone was detected a few times. CDR3: CASSSPRGRLTDTQYF. For the CDR3, the DNA is TGTGCCAGCAGTTCCCCCCGGGGGAGGCTCACAGATACGCAGTATTTT. The chain has TRBV27 and TRBJ2-3; possibly TRBD2 for D (6 bases). The germline CDR1 and CDR2 sequences are MNHEY and SMNVEV (reference sequence). The ends were cut back, 4 bases at V and 2 bases at J, with 16 bases in the middle. The CDR3 spans 16 residues.

V gene TRBV21-1 combines with J gene TRBJ2-1; whether TRBD2, the table's D call, matches the DNA was not checked. TRBV21-1 is reported as a pseudogene. CDR3 length equals 19 residues. The CDR3 region has the DNA TGTGCCAGCCCGACTCCGGGACTAGCGGGAGGGCCAGCCGGTAATGAGCAGTTCTTC. Amino acids: CASPTPGLAGGPAGNEQFF.

The chain employs TRBV7-9 and TRBJ2-7; perhaps TRBD2 as D (5 bases). Germline loops: CDR1 SEHNR, CDR2 FQNEAQ (reference sequence). There are 14 residues in the CDR3. V lost 3 bases to trimming and J lost 0 bases, with 9 bases between them. The CDR3 coding sequence is TGTGCCAGCAGCTTCGGACTGGCCTCCTACGAGCAGTACTTC. Amino acids: CASSFGLASYEQYF.

The chain recombines TRBV11-2 with TRBJ2-1; 10 bases are shared with TRBD2. The V gene end was trimmed by 2 bases and the J gene end by 3 bases; junction bases not matched to a gene: 1. CDR3 length: 15 residues. CDR1 is SGHAT and CDR2 is FQNNGV in the germline V gene. CDR3 region: CASSLTSGNYNEQFF. CDR3 sequence (DNA): TGTGCCAGCAGCTTAACTAGCGGGAACTACAATGAGCAGTTCTTC.

The J gene is TRBJ2-1, the V gene TRBV18, with a weak D call TRBD2 (6 bases). This CDR3 has 15 amino acids. V was trimmed by 1 base and J by 1 base, leaving 8 bases between them. CDR1 and CDR2 from the germline V gene are KGHSH and LQKENI. CDR3 residues: CASSPRRGSYNEQFF. CDR3 sequence (DNA): TGTGCCAGCTCACCACGACGGGGGTCCTACAATGAGCAGTTCTTC.

This clone was seen a few times. The chain employs TRBV7-9 and TRBJ2-3; 11 bases match TRBD1. V lost 1 base and J lost 2; bases outside the gene matches: 2. The CDR3 sequence is 16 residues long. Germline lookup yields CDR1 SEHNR and CDR2 FQNEAQ (reference sequence). In DNA form, the CDR3 reads TGTGCCAGCAGCTTAGAAGGACAGGGGGCCACAGATACGCAGTATTTT. Its protein is CASSLEGQGATDTQYF. The full variable domain, completed using reference TRBV7-9 and TRBJ2-3, is DTGVSQNPRHKITKRGQNVTFRCDPISEHNRLYWYRQTLGQGPEFLTYFQNEAQLEKSRLLSDRFSAERPKGSFSTLEIQRTEQGDSAMYLCASSLEGQGATDTQYFGPGTRLTVL.

This clone has a handful of counts. The chain links TRBV7-9 to TRBJ2-5; TRBD1 matches 7 bases. The DNA matches TRBJ2-7 better at its end, which makes the J call doubtful. CDR3 length equals 18 residues. Germline assignment: CDR1 SEHNR and CDR2 FQNEAQ (reference sequence). The CDR3, as DNA: TGTGCCAGCAGCCACCCAGGCAGGGGGATATTCAGGACCTACGAGCAGTACTTC. As protein: CASSHPGRGIFRTYEQYF.

The rearrangement joins TRBV2 to TRBJ2-2; D is unresolved. Germline loops: CDR1 SNHLY, CDR2 FYNNEI. The V gene lost 2 bases and the J gene lost 1 base, with 11 bases spanning the gap. The CDR3 is made up of 16 amino acids. CDR3 in amino acids: CASSELETRNTGELFF. Written as DNA, the CDR3 is TGTGCCAGCAGTGAACTAGAAACGCGGAACACCGGGGAGCTGTTTTTT.

The chain uses TRBV21-1 and TRBJ2-7; TRBD1, as called in the table, went unchecked against the DNA. TRBV21-1 is a recognized pseudogene. The CDR3 runs 14 residues. In nucleotides, the CDR3 is TGTGCCAGCGGATCCTCCCGACAGGGGAACGAGCAGTACTTC. Its protein product is CASGSSRQGNEQYF.

The chain employs TRBV6-1 and TRBJ1-1; perhaps TRBD1 as D (6 bases). The V end was cut by 3 bases, the J end by 0 bases, with 20 bases between. This CDR3 contains 18 residues. The germline V gene has CDR1 MNHNS and CDR2 SASEGT. CDR3 coding DNA: TGTGCCAGCAGTGAGGGGGCGGGGGGGGTCGCTTTGAACACTGAAGCTTTCTTT. This codes for CASSEGAGGVALNTEAFF.

The chain combines TRBV9 with TRBJ1-1; 9 nucleotides match TRBD1. J lost 1 base, V lost 2 bases, and 3 bases had no gene match. This CDR3 contains 15 residues. In germline, CDR1 is SGDLS, CDR2 YYNGEE. CDR3 DNA: TGTGCCAGCAGCGTGGGGACAGGGCCGAACACTGAAGCTTTCTTT. Protein: CASSVGTGPNTEAFF.

The V call is TRBV4-1, the J call TRBJ2-7; 8 bases are shared with TRBD2. The ends lost 2 bases at V and 2 bases at J; junction bases unmatched: 5. CDR3 length equals 15 residues. Germline assignment: CDR1 MGHRA and CDR2 YSYEKL. The CDR3 here is CASSQLLAEAYEQYF. CDR3 nucleotide sequence: TGCGCCAGCAGCCAACTACTAGCGGAAGCCTACGAGCAGTACTTC.

The rearrangement uses TRBV19 and TRBJ1-1, with 7 nucleotides matching TRBD1. With V trimmed by 6 bases and J by 1 base, 5 bases remained unmatched. CDR1 and CDR2 (germline): LNHDA, SQIVND (reference sequence). The CDR3 has 14 residues. CDR3 region: CASSPDRWNTEAFF. The CDR3 DNA sequence: TGTGCCAGTAGCCCGGACAGGTGGAACACTGAAGCTTTCTTT.